Sequencing of this T cell receptor beta chain was carried out in a study of blood T cell repertoires in COVID-19 (TCRdb year 2020). At the level of the whole study: Collaborator samples came from the United States, Italy and Spain and covered acute and convalescent phases of COVID-19. The prospective study material was composed of cDNA or gDNA derived from T cells, B-cell-depleted T cells, or PBMCs. Subjects who had been exposed to COVID-19, were actively infected with it, or had recovered from it provided the deeply sampled blood TCRbeta repertoires that made up the dataset. Nearly every sample came with metadata listing a de-identified subject ID, COVID-19 status, age in years and sex. Where HLA class I and class II types were available, the types were taken from metadata supplied by the sample provider, not from assay-based typing. The samples were drawn from the first 160 participants of the ongoing ImmuneRACE study and from 950 to 1,500 subjects provided by 6 global collaborators. The repertoires were released in a freely available public database intended as a resource for research on the immune response to SARS-CoV-2. Study-level results and caveats: The amount of clinical and demographic metadata varied by source and participant and was provided uncurated.

Note on this clone: Its recognized antigen is unknown. No quality values exist for individual bases; no much larger clone is one base distant.

The collaborating institutions used their own protocols to collect whole blood in K2EDTA tubes. Collaborator samples were shipped for TCRbeta analysis as frozen whole blood, isolated PBMCs, or DNA extracted from either sample type. The CDR3 contains 16 residues, cysteine and phenylalanine counted. Only the CDR3 region is kept as DNA, spanning 48 bases read in frame from base 1. Trimming accounts for 4 bases at V and 2 bases at J, while the number of junction bases matched to no gene is 6. From the germline V gene (reference sequence), CDR1 is SEHNR and CDR2 is FQNEAQ. The immunoSEQ Assay, a bias-controlled multiplex PCR, was used to amplify TCRbeta CDR3 regions from genomic DNA. Turning to the authors' computational methods: Nucleated cell counts per sample were estimated from amplification of reference gene primers within the assay. To quantify the absolute abundance of each unique TCRbeta CDR3 rearrangement, sequence reads were collapsed and filtered. For each sample, productive Simpson clonality was calculated as the square root of Simpson's diversity index over productive rearrangements. TCRdb provides this immuneACCESS table in a form limited to in-frame rearrangements. Some clones are lacking; in checked studies, under half of them reflect an unresolved V gene, and why the rest are absent is not known. Clonal size and the V and J genes are those of that table, whereas D and trimming came from the DNA. A total of 95,000 to 150,000 clones appear in this sample, roughly nine tenths of them only once. In total, the top ten clones hold about 29% of the sample.

The sequence is built from TRBV7-9 and TRBJ1-4; 8 central bases correspond to TRBD1. The receptor comes from a man in his sixties or seventies with active or convalescent COVID-19. The sample taken for sequencing was peripheral blood. CDR3 region: CASSSARGPTNEKLFF. The DNA reads TGTGCCAGCAGCTCAGCCAGGGGGCCTACTAATGAAAAACTGTTTTTT. With the portions outside the CDR3 filled from the reference TRBV7-9 and TRBJ1-4 genes, the complete variable region becomes DTGVSQNPRHKITKRGQNVTFRCDPISEHNRLYWYRQTLGQGPEFLTYFQNEAQLEKSRLLSDRFSAERPKGSFSTLEIQRTEQGDSAMYLCASSSARGPTNEKLFFGSGTQLSVL.